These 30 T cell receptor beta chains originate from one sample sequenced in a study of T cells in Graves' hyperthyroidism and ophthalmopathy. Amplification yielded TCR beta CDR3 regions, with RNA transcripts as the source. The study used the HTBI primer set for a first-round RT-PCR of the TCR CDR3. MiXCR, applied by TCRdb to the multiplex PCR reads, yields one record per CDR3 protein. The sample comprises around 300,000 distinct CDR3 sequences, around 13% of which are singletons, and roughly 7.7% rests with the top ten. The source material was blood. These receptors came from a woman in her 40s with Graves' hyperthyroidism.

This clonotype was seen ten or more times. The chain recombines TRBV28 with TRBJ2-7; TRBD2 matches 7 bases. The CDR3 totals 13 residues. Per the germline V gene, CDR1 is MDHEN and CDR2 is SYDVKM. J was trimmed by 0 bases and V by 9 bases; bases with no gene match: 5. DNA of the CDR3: TGTGCCAGTAAAGCGGGAAGCTCCTACGAGCAGTACTTC. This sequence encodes CASKAGSSYEQYF. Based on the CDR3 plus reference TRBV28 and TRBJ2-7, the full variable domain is DVKVTQSSRYLVKRTGEKVFLECVQDMDHENMFWYRQDPGLGLRLIYFSYDVKMKEKGDIPEGYSVSREKKERFSLILESASTNQTSMYLCASKAGSSYEQYFGPGTRLTVT.

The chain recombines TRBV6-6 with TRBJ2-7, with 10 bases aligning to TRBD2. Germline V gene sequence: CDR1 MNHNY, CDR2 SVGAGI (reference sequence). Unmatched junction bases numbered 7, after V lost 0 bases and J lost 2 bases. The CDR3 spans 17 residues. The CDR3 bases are TGTGCCAGCAGTTACTCGGGCGGGACTAGCGTAGCCTACGAGCAGTACTTC. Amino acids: CASSYSGGTSVAYEQYF.

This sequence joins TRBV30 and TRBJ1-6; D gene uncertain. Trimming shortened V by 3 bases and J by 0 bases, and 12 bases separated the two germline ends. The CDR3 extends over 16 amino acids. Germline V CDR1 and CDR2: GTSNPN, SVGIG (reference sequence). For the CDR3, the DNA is TGTGCCTGGAGACAAGGGAGCGGCTCCTATAATTCACCCCTCCACTTT. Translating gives CAWRQGSGSYNSPLHF.

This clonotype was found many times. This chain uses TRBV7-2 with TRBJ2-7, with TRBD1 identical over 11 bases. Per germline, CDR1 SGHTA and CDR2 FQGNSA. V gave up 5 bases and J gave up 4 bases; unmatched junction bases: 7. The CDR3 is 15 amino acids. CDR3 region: CASSAAGTGGYEQYF. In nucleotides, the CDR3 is TGTGCCAGCAGCGCAGCCGGGACAGGGGGTTACGAGCAGTACTTC. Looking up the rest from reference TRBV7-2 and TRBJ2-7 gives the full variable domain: GAGVSQSPSNKVTEKGKDVELRCDPISGHTALYWYRQSLGQGLEFLIYFQGNSAPDKSGLPSDRFSAERTGGSVSTLTIQRTQQEDSAVYLCASSAAGTGGYEQYFGPGTRLTVT.

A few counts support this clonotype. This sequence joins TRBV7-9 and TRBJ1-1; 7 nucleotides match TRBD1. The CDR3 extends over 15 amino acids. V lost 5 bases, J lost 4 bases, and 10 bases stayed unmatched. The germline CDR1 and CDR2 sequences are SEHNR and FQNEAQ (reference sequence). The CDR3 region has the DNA TGTGCCAGCAGCGCCCACAGGGGTAGTACCACTGAAGCTTTCTTT. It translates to CASSAHRGSTTEAFF.

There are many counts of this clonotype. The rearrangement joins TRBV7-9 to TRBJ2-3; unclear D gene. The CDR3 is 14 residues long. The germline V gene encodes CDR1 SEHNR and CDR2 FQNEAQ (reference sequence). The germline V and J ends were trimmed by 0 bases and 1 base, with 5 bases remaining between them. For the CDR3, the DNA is TGTGCCAGCAGCTTAGCTTGGGGCACAGATACGCAGTATTTT. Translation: CASSLAWGTDTQYF.

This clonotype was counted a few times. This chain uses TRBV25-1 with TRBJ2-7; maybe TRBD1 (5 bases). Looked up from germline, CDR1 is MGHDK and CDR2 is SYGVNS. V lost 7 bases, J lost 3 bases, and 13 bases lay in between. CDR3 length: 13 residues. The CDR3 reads CASTKDRHYEQYF. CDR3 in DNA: TGTGCCAGCACTAAAGACAGACACTACGAGCAGTACTTC.

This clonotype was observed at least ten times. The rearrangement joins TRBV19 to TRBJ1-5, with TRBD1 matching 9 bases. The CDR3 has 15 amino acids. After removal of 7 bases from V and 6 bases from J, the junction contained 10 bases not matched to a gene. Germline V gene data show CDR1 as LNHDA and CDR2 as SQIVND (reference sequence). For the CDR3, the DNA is TGTGCCAGTAACCCGGACAGGGGTGGTCGTCAGCCCCAGCATTTT. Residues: CASNPDRGGRQPQHF.

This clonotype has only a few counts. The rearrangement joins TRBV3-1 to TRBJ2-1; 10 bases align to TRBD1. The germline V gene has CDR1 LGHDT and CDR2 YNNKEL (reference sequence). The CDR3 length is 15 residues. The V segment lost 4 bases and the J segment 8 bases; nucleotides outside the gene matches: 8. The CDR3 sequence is CASSPRQGARDEQFF. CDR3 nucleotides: TGTGCCAGCAGCCCCAGACAGGGGGCTCGGGATGAGCAGTTCTTC.

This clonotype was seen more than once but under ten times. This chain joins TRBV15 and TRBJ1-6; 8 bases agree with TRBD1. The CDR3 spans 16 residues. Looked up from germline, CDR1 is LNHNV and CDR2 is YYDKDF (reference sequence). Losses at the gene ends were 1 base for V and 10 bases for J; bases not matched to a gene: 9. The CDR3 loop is CATSRGGAGTGSPLHF. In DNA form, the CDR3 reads TGTGCCACCAGCAGAGGAGGGGCAGGGACAGGCTCACCCCTCCACTTT.

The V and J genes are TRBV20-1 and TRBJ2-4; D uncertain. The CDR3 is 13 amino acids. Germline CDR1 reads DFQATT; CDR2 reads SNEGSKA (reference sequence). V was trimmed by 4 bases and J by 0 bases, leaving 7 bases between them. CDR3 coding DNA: TGCAGTGCTACACCAATAGCCAAAAACATTCAGTACTTC. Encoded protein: CSATPIAKNIQYF.

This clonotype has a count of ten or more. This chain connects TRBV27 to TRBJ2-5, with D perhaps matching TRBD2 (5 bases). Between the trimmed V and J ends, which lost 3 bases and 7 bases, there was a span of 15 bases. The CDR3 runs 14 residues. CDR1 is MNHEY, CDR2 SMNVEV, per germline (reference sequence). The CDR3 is CASSLYRDRGTQYF. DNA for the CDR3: TGTGCCAGCAGTTTGTACCGGGATCGAGGGACCCAGTACTTC.

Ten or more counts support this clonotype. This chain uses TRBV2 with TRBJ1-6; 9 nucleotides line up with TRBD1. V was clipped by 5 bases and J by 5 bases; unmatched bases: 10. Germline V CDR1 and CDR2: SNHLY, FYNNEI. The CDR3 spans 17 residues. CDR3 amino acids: CASSQGVRTGDNSPLHF. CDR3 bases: TGTGCCAGCAGTCAAGGGGTTCGGACAGGGGATAATTCACCCCTCCACTTT.

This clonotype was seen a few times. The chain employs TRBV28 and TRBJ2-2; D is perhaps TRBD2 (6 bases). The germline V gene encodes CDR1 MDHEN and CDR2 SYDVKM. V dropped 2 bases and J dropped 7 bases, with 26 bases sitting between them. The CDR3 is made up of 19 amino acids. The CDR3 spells CASSLAPKGASGRVGELFF. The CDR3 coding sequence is TGTGCCAGCAGTTTAGCCCCGAAAGGAGCGAGCGGGCGTGTCGGGGAGCTGTTTTTT.

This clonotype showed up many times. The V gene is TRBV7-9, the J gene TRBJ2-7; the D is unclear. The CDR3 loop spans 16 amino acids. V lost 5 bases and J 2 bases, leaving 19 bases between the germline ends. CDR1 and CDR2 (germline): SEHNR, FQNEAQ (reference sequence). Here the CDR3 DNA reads TGTGCCAGCAGCGAACGACCCTACCAAACGGCCTACGAGCAGTACTTC. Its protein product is CASSERPYQTAYEQYF.

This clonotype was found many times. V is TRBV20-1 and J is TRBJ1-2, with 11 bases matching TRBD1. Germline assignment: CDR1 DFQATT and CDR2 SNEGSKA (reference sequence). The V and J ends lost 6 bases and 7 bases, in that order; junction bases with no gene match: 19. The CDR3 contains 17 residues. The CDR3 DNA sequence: TGCAGTGCAGGGCCCCCTCCCGGACAGGGGGCGCATGGTGGCTACACCTTC. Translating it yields CSAGPPPGQGAHGGYTF.

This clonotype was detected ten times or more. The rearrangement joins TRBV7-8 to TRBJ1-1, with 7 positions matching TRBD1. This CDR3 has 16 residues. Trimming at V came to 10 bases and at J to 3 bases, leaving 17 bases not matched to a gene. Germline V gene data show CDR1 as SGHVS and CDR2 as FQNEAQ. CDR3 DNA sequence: TGTGCCACCCGACGTACCAGGGGGATCACGGACACTGAAGCTTTCTTT. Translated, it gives CATRRTRGITDTEAFF.

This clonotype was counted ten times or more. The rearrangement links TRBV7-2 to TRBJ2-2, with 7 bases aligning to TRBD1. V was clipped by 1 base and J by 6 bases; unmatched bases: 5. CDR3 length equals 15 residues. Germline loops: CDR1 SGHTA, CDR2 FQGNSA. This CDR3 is CASSLGQGRAGELFF. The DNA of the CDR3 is TGTGCCAGCAGCTTAGGACAGGGCCGGGCCGGGGAGCTGTTTTTT.

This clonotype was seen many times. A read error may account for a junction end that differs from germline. In DNA, the CDR3 is TGTGTCAGCAGGGACAGAAGCAATCAGCCCCAGCATTTT. Protein sequence: CVSRDRSNQPQHF. The rearrangement links TRBV2 to TRBJ1-5; 7 positions match TRBD1. The CDR3 covers 13 residues. Germline CDR1 and CDR2: SNHLY and FYNNEI.

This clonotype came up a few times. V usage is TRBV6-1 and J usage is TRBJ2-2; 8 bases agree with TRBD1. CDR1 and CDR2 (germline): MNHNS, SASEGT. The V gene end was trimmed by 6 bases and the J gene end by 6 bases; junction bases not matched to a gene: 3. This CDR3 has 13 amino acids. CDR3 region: CASRTGVAGELFF. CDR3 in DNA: TGTGCCAGCAGGACAGGGGTCGCCGGGGAGCTGTTTTTT.

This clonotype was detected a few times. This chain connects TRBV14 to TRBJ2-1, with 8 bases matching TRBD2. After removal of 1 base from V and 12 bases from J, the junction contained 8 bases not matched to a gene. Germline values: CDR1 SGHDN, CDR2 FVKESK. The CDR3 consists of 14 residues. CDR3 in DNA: TGTGCCAGCAGCCAAGCGGCGGGAGGAACAAGGCAGTTCTTC. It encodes CASSQAAGGTRQFF.

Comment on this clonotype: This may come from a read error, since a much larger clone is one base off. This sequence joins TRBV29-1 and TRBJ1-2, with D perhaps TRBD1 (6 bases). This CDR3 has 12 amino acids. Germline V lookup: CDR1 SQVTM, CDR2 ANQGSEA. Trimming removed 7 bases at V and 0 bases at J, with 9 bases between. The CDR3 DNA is TGCAGCGCCGGACAGACTAACTATGGCTACACCTTC. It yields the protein CSAGQTNYGYTF.

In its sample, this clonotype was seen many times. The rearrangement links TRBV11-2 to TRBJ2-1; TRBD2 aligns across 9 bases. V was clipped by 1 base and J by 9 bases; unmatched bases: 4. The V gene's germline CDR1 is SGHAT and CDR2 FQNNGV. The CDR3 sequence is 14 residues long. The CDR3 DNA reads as TGTGCCAGCAGCTTAGTCCGCGGGGGGGGTGAGCAGTTCTTC. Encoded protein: CASSLVRGGGEQFF. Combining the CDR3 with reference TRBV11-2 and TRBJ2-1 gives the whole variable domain EAGVAQSPRYKIIEKRQSVAFWCNPISGHATLYWYQQILGQGPKLLIQFQNNGVVDDSQLPKDRFSAERLKGVDSTLKIQPAKLEDSAVYLCASSLVRGGGEQFFGPGTRLTVL.

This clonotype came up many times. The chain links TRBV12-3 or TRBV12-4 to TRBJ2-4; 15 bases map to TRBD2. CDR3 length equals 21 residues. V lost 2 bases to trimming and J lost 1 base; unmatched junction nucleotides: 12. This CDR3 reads CASSLLFVGLAGGRAKNIQYF. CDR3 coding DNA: TGTGCCAGCAGTTTATTGTTCGTCGGACTAGCGGGAGGGCGGGCCAAAAACATTCAGTACTTC.

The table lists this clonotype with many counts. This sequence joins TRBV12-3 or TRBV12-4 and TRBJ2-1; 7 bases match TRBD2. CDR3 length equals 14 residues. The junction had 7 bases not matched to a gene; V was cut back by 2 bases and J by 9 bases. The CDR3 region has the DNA TGTGCCAGCAGTTTAATCGGGAGGACTTTTGAGCAGTTCTTC. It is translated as CASSLIGRTFEQFF.

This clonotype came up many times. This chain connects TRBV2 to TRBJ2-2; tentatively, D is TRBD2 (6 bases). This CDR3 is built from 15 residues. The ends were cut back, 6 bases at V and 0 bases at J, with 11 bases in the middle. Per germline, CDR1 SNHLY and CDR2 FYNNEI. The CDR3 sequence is CASRGRDPNTGELFF. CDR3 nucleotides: TGTGCCAGCAGAGGGCGGGACCCGAACACCGGGGAGCTGTTTTTT.

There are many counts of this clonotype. Written as DNA, the CDR3 is TGTGCCAGCAGGGGTGGATATGGCTACACCTTC. It translates to CASRGGYGYTF. This chain uses TRBV2 with TRBJ1-2; no clear D gene. The CDR3 runs to 11 residues. V lost 6 bases to trimming and J lost 5 bases, with 7 bases between them. Germline V lookup: CDR1 SNHLY, CDR2 FYNNEI.

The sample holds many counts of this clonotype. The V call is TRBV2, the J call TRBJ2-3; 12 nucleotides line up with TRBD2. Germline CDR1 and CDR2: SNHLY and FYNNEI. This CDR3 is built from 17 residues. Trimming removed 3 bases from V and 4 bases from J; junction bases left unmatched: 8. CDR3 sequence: CASSELAGGLEADTQYF. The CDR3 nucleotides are TGTGCCAGCAGTGAGCTAGCGGGAGGGCTGGAGGCAGATACGCAGTATTTT.

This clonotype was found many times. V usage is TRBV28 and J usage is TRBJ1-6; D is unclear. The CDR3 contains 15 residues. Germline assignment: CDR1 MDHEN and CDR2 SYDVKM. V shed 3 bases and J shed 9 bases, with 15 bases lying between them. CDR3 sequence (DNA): TGTGCCAGCAGTTTGAGGCGGACCAAGGGTTCACCCCTCCACTTT. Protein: CASSLRRTKGSPLHF.

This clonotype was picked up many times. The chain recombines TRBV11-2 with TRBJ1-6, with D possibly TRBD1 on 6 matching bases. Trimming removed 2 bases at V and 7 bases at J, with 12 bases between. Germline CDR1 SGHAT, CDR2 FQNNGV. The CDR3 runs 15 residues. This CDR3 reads CASSLIQGRNSPLHF. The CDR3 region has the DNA TGTGCCAGCAGCTTAATTCAGGGGCGGAATTCACCCCTCCACTTT.